These 16 T cell receptor beta chains share one sample of origin, sequenced in a study of PD-1 blockade in classical Hodgkin lymphoma (dated by TCRdb to about 2020). In the paper's terms, the time point label means: cycle 2 day 1 (C2D1) of nivolumab. All trial patients had relapsed after autologous stem cell transplantation, with cohorts A, B and C differing in prior brentuximab vedotin exposure. Library method: the immunoSEQ multiplex PCR assay. TCRdb holds this immuneACCESS table with in-frame rearrangements only. Some clones are missing; in checked studies, unresolved V genes explain under half, and the rest has no known cause. The sample table contains about 110,000 clones; only one count was recorded for roughly 87% of them. Clones ranked in the top ten supply 15% to 20% of the sample. The specimen comprised peripheral blood mononuclear cells (PBMCs), sampled before the second cycle of nivolumab. These receptors all stem from a human donor with classical Hodgkin lymphoma.

The chain is built from TRBV27 and TRBJ2-7, with TRBD1 matching 7 bases. The CDR3 has 14 amino acids. Per germline, CDR1 MNHEY and CDR2 SMNVEV (reference sequence). V was pared by 1 base and J by 3 bases, with 3 bases of the junction left unmatched. CDR3 region: CASSLYGTVYEQYF. The CDR3 region has the DNA TGTGCCAGCAGTTTATACGGGACAGTCTACGAGCAGTACTTC.

This sequence joins TRBV18 and TRBJ2-7; D might be TRBD2 (6 bases). The CDR3 is 14 residues long. Germline-derived CDR1 and CDR2 are KGHSH and LQKENI. The V end was cut by 4 bases, the J end by 6 bases, with 16 bases between. The chain's CDR3 is CASSLRSAEGEQYF. The CDR3 DNA follows: TGTGCCAGCTCACTCAGATCCGCGGAGGGCGAGCAGTACTTC.

The chain employs TRBV5-4 and TRBJ1-2; D is possibly TRBD1 (5 bases). CDR3 length equals 15 residues. Germline CDR1 reads SGHNT; CDR2 reads YYREEE (reference sequence). The ends were cut back, 6 bases at V and 4 bases at J, with 19 bases in the middle. DNA for the CDR3: TGTGCCAGCACTCTCACACCGGGGGAGAGCTATGGCTACACCTTC. As protein: CASTLTPGESYGYTF.

This chain uses TRBV10-2 with TRBJ1-1, with 8 bases lining up with TRBD1. V shed 5 bases and J 4 bases; nucleotides not matched to a gene: 3. Looked up from germline, CDR1 is WSHSY and CDR2 is SAAADI. CDR3 length: 13 residues. The CDR3 protein is CASSITGGTEAFF. Here the CDR3 DNA reads TGCGCCAGCAGTATTACAGGGGGCACTGAAGCTTTCTTT.

The chain carries TRBV5-1 and TRBJ2-7; 10 positions match TRBD1. This CDR3 comprises 15 residues. Germline V gene data show CDR1 as SGHRS and CDR2 as YFSETQ. Germline trimming cut 4 bases from V and 2 bases from J; bases unmatched to any gene: 6. The CDR3 loop is CASSRDGTGAYEQYF. CDR3 DNA: TGCGCCAGCAGCAGAGACGGGACAGGGGCCTACGAGCAGTACTTC.

The rearrangement uses TRBV11-2 and TRBJ2-5; possible D gene TRBD1, 6 bases. The CDR3 totals 14 residues. Germline CDR1 and CDR2: SGHAT and FQNNGV. The V end was cut by 4 bases, the J end by 2 bases, with 11 bases between. Written as DNA, the CDR3 is TGTGCCAGCAGCTCAAGGGGGAATCAAGAGACCCAGTACTTC. Protein: CASSSRGNQETQYF. Looking up the rest from reference TRBV11-2 and TRBJ2-5 gives the full variable domain: EAGVAQSPRYKIIEKRQSVAFWCNPISGHATLYWYQQILGQGPKLLIQFQNNGVVDDSQLPKDRFSAERLKGVDSTLKIQPAKLEDSAVYLCASSSRGNQETQYFGPGTRLLVL.

The chain uses TRBV5-1 and TRBJ2-3; no definite D call. V was pared by 4 bases and J by 0 bases, with 15 bases between. CDR1 is SGHRS, CDR2 YFSETQ, per germline. This CDR3 has 16 residues. In nucleotides, the CDR3 is TGCGCCAGCAGCGATTCATCGGCTAGGAGCACAGATACGCAGTATTTT. Translating gives CASSDSSARSTDTQYF. The full variable domain, completed using reference TRBV5-1 and TRBJ2-3, is KAGVTQTPRYLIKTRGQQVTLSCSPISGHRSVSWYQQTPGQGLQFLFEYFSETQRNKGNFPGRFSGRQFSNSRSEMNVSTLELGDSALYLCASSDSSARSTDTQYFGPGTRLTVL.

The chain recombines TRBV27 with TRBJ1-2; 9 nucleotides match TRBD1. J was trimmed by 6 bases and V by 5 bases; bases with no gene match: 13. CDR1 and CDR2 from the germline V gene are MNHEY and SMNVEV (reference sequence). The CDR3 has 16 amino acids. CDR3 in DNA: TGTGCCAGCAGTGACCTCCGGGACAGGGTGATCGATGGCTACACCTTC. Protein: CASSDLRDRVIDGYTF.

This clone was seen only a few times. V usage is TRBV4-2 and J usage is TRBJ2-1; 8 bases map to TRBD1. Germline V gives CDR1 LGHNA, CDR2 YNFKEQ. After removal of 5 bases from V and 4 bases from J, the junction contained 4 bases not matched to a gene. There are 14 residues in the CDR3. The CDR3 loop is CASSSRGLYNEQFF. The CDR3, as DNA: TGTGCCAGCAGCAGCAGGGGGCTGTACAATGAGCAGTTCTTC.

The genes are TRBV28 and TRBJ1-2, with D possibly TRBD1 on 6 matching bases. Trimming left V 6 bases short and J 4 bases short, with 18 bases between. The length of the CDR3 is 15 residues. Germline-derived CDR1 and CDR2 are MDHEN and SYDVKM. CDR3 coding DNA: TGTGCCAGCAGACCAGGACAGATCCTAGGCTATGGCTACACCTTC. Protein product: CASRPGQILGYGYTF.

The J gene is TRBJ2-7, the V gene TRBV12-5; TRBD2 is a possible D gene (6 bases). CDR3 size: 17 residues. The ends were cut back, 4 bases at V and 6 bases at J, with 25 bases in the middle. Germline CDR1 is LGHNT and CDR2 is FRNRAP. The CDR3: CASGYHRGTRFGSEQYF. The CDR3 nucleotides are TGTGCTAGTGGTTACCACCGTGGGACCCGGTTCGGGAGCGAGCAGTACTTC.

This clone occurred once. V is TRBV5-1 and J is TRBJ1-1; possible D gene TRBD1, 6 bases. The CDR3 loop spans 12 amino acids. Germline lookup yields CDR1 SGHRS and CDR2 YFSETQ. The germline V and J ends were trimmed by 7 bases and 1 base, with 8 bases remaining between them. In nucleotides, the CDR3 is TGCGCCAGCGGGGGGGCGAACACTGAAGCTTTCTTT. Translated, it gives CASGGANTEAFF.

The chain has TRBV18 and TRBJ1-1, with a weak D call TRBD1 (6 bases). Trimming took 3 bases from V and 3 from J, leaving 17 bases between them. This CDR3 is built from 16 residues. Germline V gene lookup returns CDR1 KGHSH and CDR2 LQKENI. CDR3 in amino acids: CASSPELQGGYTEAFF. The CDR3 coding sequence is TGTGCCAGCTCACCCGAATTACAGGGAGGATACACTGAAGCTTTCTTT.

The table lists this clone with a count of one. J is TRBJ2-3 and V is TRBV7-9; D gene uncertain. The germline gives CDR1 SEHNR, CDR2 FQNEAQ (reference sequence). Trimming stripped 5 bases from V and 2 bases from J, with 17 bases between. The length of the CDR3 is 16 residues. CDR3 sequence (DNA): TGTGCCAGCAGCAAAAGGGTGTTCGTCTCCACAGATACGCAGTATTTT. Translation: CASSKRVFVSTDTQYF. Supplemented by reference TRBV7-9 and TRBJ2-3, the full variable domain reads DTGVSQNPRHKITKRGQNVTFRCDPISEHNRLYWYRQTLGQGPEFLTYFQNEAQLEKSRLLSDRFSAERPKGSFSTLEIQRTEQGDSAMYLCASSKRVFVSTDTQYFGPGTRLTVL.

The chain couples TRBV28 to TRBJ2-7; 7 bases are shared with TRBD2. CDR3 length equals 15 residues. CDR1 and CDR2 (germline): MDHEN, SYDVKM. With V trimmed by 3 bases and J by 2 bases, 7 bases remained unmatched. The CDR3 DNA reads as TGTGCCAGCAGTTTGGGGGGGGGATTTACCTACGAGCAGTACTTC. Amino acid sequence: CASSLGGGFTYEQYF.

The chain employs TRBV7-2 and TRBJ1-6; 7 nucleotides match TRBD1. CDR1 SGHTA and CDR2 FQGNSA come from the germline V gene. This CDR3 has 13 residues. V trimming: 6 bases; J trimming: 7 bases; junction bases outside the gene matches: 3. CDR3 sequence reads: CASRQGGNSPLHF. CDR3 DNA sequence: TGTGCCAGCAGGCAGGGGGGGAATTCACCCCTCCACTTT.